The clone carrying this T cell receptor (beta chain) was seen only once. Its antigen is not identified. This clone may be a read error of a much larger clone one base away. TCR beta CDR3 amplification used RNA transcripts. After a first-round RT-PCR with HTBI primers, a second-round multiplex PCR was run. TCRdb used MiXCR to reprocess the multiplex PCR reads, holding one entry per CDR3 protein. The sample has fewer than 650,000 distinct CDR3 sequences; roughly 20% are singletons. The data were taken from a study of Graves' ophthalmopathy and Graves' hyperthyroidism. Certain patients were not enrolled. These were patients with other autoimmune diseases, uncontrolled infections, pregnancy or lactation. Clinical symptoms, serum thyroxine, TRAb, thyroid ultrasound and orbital computed tomography were relied on for diagnosis. What supplied the PBMCs was 10 ml of fresh peripheral blood. Study findings and constraints: The majority of expanded thyroid clonotypes above 0.001 frequency also occurred in blood.

The origin of this receptor is a woman younger than 35 with stable Graves' hyperthyroidism. Some clones in this sample may be carry-over from other donors' samples. Input material: peripheral blood.

CDR3 DNA sequence: TGTGCCAGCAGTTTGGGGTGGGGGGCCACAGGAAACACCATATATTTT. It encodes CASSLGWGATGNTIYF. The rearrangement uses TRBV28 and TRBJ1-3; maybe TRBD1 (6 bases). Trimming pared 3 bases from V and 4 bases from J, leaving 16 bases between. The germline V gene encodes CDR1 MDHEN and CDR2 SYDVKM. CDR3 length equals 16 residues. The variable domain in full, with the rest retrieved from reference TRBV28 and TRBJ1-3, is DVKVTQSSRYLVKRTGEKVFLECVQDMDHENMFWYRQDPGLGLRLIYFSYDVKMKEKGDIPEGYSVSREKKERFSLILESASTNQTSMYLCASSLGWGATGNTIYFGEGSWLTVV.